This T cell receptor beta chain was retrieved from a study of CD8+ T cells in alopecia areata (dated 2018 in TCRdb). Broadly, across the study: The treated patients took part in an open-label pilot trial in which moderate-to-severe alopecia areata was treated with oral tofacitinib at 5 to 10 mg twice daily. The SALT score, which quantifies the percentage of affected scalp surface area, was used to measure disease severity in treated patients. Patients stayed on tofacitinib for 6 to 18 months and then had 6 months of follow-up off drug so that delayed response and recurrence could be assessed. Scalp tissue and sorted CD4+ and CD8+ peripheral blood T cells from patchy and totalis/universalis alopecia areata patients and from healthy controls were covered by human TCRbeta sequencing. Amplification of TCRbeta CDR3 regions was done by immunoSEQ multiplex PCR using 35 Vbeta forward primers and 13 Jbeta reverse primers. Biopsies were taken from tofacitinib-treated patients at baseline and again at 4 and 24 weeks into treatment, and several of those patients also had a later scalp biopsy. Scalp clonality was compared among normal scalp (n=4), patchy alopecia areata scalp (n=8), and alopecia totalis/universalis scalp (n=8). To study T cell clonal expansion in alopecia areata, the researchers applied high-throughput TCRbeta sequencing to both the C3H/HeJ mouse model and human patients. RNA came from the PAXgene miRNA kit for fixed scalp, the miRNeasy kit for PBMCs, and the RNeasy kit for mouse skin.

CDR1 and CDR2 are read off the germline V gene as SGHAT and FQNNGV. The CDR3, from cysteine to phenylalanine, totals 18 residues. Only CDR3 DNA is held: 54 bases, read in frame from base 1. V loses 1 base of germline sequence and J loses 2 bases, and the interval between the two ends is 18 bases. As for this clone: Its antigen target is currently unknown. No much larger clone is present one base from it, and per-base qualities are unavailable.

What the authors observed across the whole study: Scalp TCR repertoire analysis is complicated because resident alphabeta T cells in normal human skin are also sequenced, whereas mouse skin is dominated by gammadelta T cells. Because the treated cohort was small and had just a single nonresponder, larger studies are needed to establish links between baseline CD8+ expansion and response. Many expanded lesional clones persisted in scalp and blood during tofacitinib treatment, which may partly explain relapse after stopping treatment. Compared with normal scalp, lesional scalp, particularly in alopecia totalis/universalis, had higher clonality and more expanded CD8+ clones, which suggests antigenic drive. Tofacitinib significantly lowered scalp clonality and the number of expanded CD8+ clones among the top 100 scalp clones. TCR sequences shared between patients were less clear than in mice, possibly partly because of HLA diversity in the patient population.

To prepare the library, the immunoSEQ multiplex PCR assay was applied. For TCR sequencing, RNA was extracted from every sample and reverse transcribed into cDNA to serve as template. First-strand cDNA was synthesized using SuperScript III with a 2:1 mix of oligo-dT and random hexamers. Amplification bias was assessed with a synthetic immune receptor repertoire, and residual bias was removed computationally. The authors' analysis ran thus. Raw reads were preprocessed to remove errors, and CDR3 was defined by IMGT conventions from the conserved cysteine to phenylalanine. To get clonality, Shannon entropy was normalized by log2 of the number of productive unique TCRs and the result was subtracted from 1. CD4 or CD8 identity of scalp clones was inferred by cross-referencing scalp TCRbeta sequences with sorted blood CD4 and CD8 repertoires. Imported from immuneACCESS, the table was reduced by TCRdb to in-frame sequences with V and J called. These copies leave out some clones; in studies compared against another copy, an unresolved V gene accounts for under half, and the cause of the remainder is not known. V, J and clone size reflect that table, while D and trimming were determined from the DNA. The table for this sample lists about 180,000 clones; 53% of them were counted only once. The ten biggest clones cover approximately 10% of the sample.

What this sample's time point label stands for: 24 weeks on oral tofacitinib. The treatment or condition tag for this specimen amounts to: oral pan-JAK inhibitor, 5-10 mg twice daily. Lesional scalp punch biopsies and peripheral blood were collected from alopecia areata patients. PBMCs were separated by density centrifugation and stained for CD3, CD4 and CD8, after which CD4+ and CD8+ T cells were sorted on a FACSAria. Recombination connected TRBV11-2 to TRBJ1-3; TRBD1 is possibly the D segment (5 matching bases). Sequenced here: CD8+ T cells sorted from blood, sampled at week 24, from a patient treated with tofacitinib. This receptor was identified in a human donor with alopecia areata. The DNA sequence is TGTGCCAGCAGCTTAGGAGGCCTGCGAGGGGACCCTGGAAACACCATATATTTT. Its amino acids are CASSLGGLRGDPGNTIYF.